These 27 T cell receptor beta chains were sequenced from one sample in a study of blood T cell repertoires in COVID-19. Assay used: immunoSEQ multiplex PCR; TCRdb lists only in-frame clones, some missing. The data contain over 300,000 clones, approximately 84% of them seen just once; the ten biggest clones take up about 9.4%. The material sequenced was PBMCs or T cells enriched from blood (not recorded which). The receptors come from a woman between 18 and 29 years old who had recovered from COVID-19.

This clone was counted once. The chain uses TRBV3-1 (or the pseudogene TRBV3-2) and TRBJ1-1; 9 positions match TRBD1. The germline CDR1 and CDR2 sequences are LGHDT and YNNKEL (reference sequence). Trimming removed 6 bases from V and 6 bases from J; junction bases left unmatched: 8. There are 14 residues in the CDR3. CDR3 nucleotide sequence: TGTGCCAGCAGATTCGCACAGGGGGCCCCTGAAGCTTTCTTT. Residues: CASRFAQGAPEAFF.

The rearrangement uses TRBV9 and TRBJ2-1; 9 positions match TRBD2. Germline CDR1 and CDR2: SGDLS and YYNGEE. The CDR3 is 16 amino acids. Trimming took 3 bases from V and 8 from J; bases not matched to a gene: 12. The CDR3 here is CASSGGERGATHEQFF. The CDR3 nucleotides read TGTGCCAGCAGCGGCGGAGAGCGGGGGGCTACGCATGAGCAGTTCTTC.

Comment on this clone: The sample has other DNA sequences that encode this CDR3 too. The chain is built from TRBV2 and TRBJ2-5; TRBD1 matches 7 bases. The CDR3 consists of 13 residues. Per germline, CDR1 SNHLY and CDR2 FYNNEI. V shed 4 bases and J 3 bases; nucleotides not matched to a gene: 2. CDR3 protein: CASSGDREETQYF. CDR3 in DNA: TGTGCCAGCAGTGGGGACAGAGAAGAGACCCAGTACTTC. Full variable domain (rest looked up from reference TRBV2 and TRBJ2-5): EPEVTQTPSHQVTQMGQEVILRCVPISNHLYFYWYRQILGQKVEFLVSFYNNEISEKSEIFDDQFSVERPDGSNFTLKIRSTKLEDSAMYFCASSGDREETQYFGPGTRLLVL.

The chain joins TRBV7-9 to TRBJ2-7; 9 positions match TRBD1. Per the germline V gene, CDR1 is SEHNR and CDR2 is FQNEAQ (reference sequence). J was trimmed by 4 bases and V by 5 bases; bases with no gene match: 12. The CDR3 has 16 residues. CDR3: CASSPPRDRALYEQYF. The DNA of the CDR3 is TGTGCCAGCAGCCCCCCCCGGGACAGGGCCCTTTACGAGCAGTACTTC.

This sequence joins TRBV5-4 and TRBJ1-4; TRBD1 matches at 8 bases. CDR3 length: 15 residues. V lost 3 bases to trimming and J lost 8 bases; unmatched junction nucleotides: 9. In germline, CDR1 is SGHNT, CDR2 YYREEE (reference sequence). CDR3 bases: TGTGCCAGCAGCTCCCGTGACAGGGGCGGGGAAAAACTGTTTTTT. Amino acids: CASSSRDRGGEKLFF.

This rearrangement joins TRBV9 to TRBJ1-6; no clear D gene. Between the trimmed V and J ends, which lost 1 base and 1 base, there was a span of 6 bases. This CDR3 contains 15 residues. Germline V lookup: CDR1 SGDLS, CDR2 YYNGEE. The CDR3 sequence is CASSVSGSYNSPLHF. The CDR3 nucleotides read TGTGCCAGCAGCGTATCGGGATCCTATAATTCACCCCTCCACTTT. Complete variable domain (other parts from reference TRBV9 and TRBJ1-6): DSGVTQTPKHLITATGQRVTLRCSPRSGDLSVYWYQQSLDQGLQFLIQYYNGEERAKGNILERFSAQQFPDLHSELNLSSLELGDSALYFCASSVSGSYNSPLHFGNGTRLTVT.

The CDR3 is CASTGLAGSGTQYF. The DNA for the CDR3 is TGTGCCAGTACGGGACTAGCGGGATCTGGGACCCAGTACTTC. The chain has TRBV19 and TRBJ2-5, with 13 bases matching TRBD2. Germline V lookup: CDR1 LNHDA, CDR2 SQIVND (reference sequence). This CDR3 has 14 amino acids. J was trimmed by 7 bases and V by 7 bases; bases with no gene match: 6.

This clone has a handful of counts. Here the CDR3 DNA reads TGTGCCAGCAGTGATGAGGGTCCCCCTCTTTACACCGGGGAGCTGTTTTTT. It is translated as CASSDEGPPLYTGELFF. This chain joins TRBV6-1 and TRBJ2-2; D is possibly TRBD2 (5 bases). V was pared by 3 bases and J by 3 bases, with 17 bases between. The CDR3 is made up of 17 amino acids. The germline gives CDR1 MNHNS, CDR2 SASEGT.

This sequence joins TRBV14 and TRBJ2-1, with 8 bases that match TRBD2. Losses at the gene ends were 1 base for V and 2 bases for J; bases not matched to a gene: 4. The CDR3 contains 16 residues. The germline V gene has CDR1 SGHDN and CDR2 FVKESK. The CDR3 loop is CASSQAGRDTYNEQFF. CDR3 DNA sequence: TGTGCCAGCAGCCAAGCCGGGAGGGACACCTACAATGAGCAGTTCTTC.

CDR3 in amino acids: CASSSTITEAFF. CDR3 sequence (DNA): TGTGCCAGCAGTTCTACTATCACTGAAGCTTTCTTT. The J gene is TRBJ1-1, the V gene TRBV13, with unresolved D. Trimming stripped 6 bases from V and 4 bases from J, with 9 bases between. The CDR3 contains 12 residues. Looked up from germline, CDR1 is PRHDT and CDR2 is FYEKMQ (reference sequence).

The rearrangement links TRBV3-1 (or the pseudogene TRBV3-2) to TRBJ2-1; no definite D call. Germline loops: CDR1 LGHDT, CDR2 YNNKEL (reference sequence). The CDR3 covers 18 residues. The V and J ends lost 2 bases and 2 bases respectively, with 19 bases between them. The CDR3 sequence is CASSQTAWASPPYNEQFF. For the CDR3, the DNA is TGTGCCAGCAGCCAAACTGCCTGGGCGTCCCCCCCCTACAATGAGCAGTTCTTC.

This clone has more than one count but fewer than ten. V is TRBV7-9 and J is TRBJ2-1; maybe TRBD1 (6 bases). This CDR3 has 15 residues. With 3 bases removed from V and 1 base from J, the gap between germline ends came to 10 bases. Germline-derived CDR1 and CDR2 are SEHNR and FQNEAQ (reference sequence). CDR3 region: CASSLGRGSYNEQFF. The CDR3 DNA reads TGTGCCAGCAGCTTGGGCAGGGGTTCCTACAATGAGCAGTTCTTC. Combining the CDR3 with reference TRBV7-9 and TRBJ2-1 gives the whole variable domain DTGVSQNPRHKITKRGQNVTFRCDPISEHNRLYWYRQTLGQGPEFLTYFQNEAQLEKSRLLSDRFSAERPKGSFSTLEIQRTEQGDSAMYLCASSLGRGSYNEQFFGPGTRLTVL.

The genes are TRBV2 and TRBJ1-2; weak D call: TRBD1 (6 bases). The V end was cut by 8 bases, the J end by 4 bases, with 20 bases between. Germline CDR1 is SNHLY and CDR2 is FYNNEI. The CDR3 sequence is 15 residues long. CDR3 nucleotide sequence: TGTGCCAGCGGAGAGACCAGGGGATCCACCTATGGCTACACCTTC. Amino acids: CASGETRGSTYGYTF.

The chain uses TRBV21-1 and TRBJ2-7; the table's D call, TRBD1, has no DNA check behind it. TRBV21-1 is a pseudogene locus. The CDR3 has 18 residues. The CDR3 region is CASSKKRGTGGSSYEQYF. The CDR3 bases are TGTGCCAGCAGCAAAAAAAGGGGGACAGGGGGCTCCTCCTACGAGCAGTACTTC.

This clone was seen a single time. One end of the junction fails to match germline, which may point to a read error. The chain recombines TRBV7-7 with TRBJ2-5; 8 nucleotides line up with TRBD2. Germline lookup yields CDR1 SSHAT and CDR2 FNYEAQ (reference sequence). The CDR3 length is 16 residues. DNA for the CDR3: TGTGCTAGCAGCTTAGGTGGGGTAGCGGGACAAGAGACCCAGTACTTC. This sequence encodes CASSLGGVAGQETQYF.

A single count supports this clone. The CDR3 coding sequence is TGTGCCAGCGGGGGGACCTCTGGAAACACCATATATTTT. Amino acid sequence: CASGGTSGNTIYF. The rearrangement uses TRBV2 and TRBJ1-3; TRBD1 is a possible D gene (5 bases). Trimming cost V 8 bases and J 0 bases, with 8 bases left between them. The CDR3 extends over 13 amino acids. CDR1 SNHLY and CDR2 FYNNEI come from the germline V gene.

The V gene is TRBV3-1 (or the pseudogene TRBV3-2), the J gene TRBJ1-2; 7 bases line up with TRBD1. The V gene end was trimmed by 4 bases and the J gene end by 7 bases; junction bases not matched to a gene: 18. CDR1 is LGHDT and CDR2 is YNNKEL in the germline V gene (reference sequence). CDR3 length: 17 residues. This CDR3 is CASSLRKSATGEAGYTF. The CDR3 nucleotides read TGTGCCAGCAGCCTCCGAAAGTCCGCAACAGGGGAAGCTGGCTACACCTTC.

The chain uses TRBV6-5 and TRBJ1-2; possible D gene TRBD1, 6 bases. Germline assignment: CDR1 MNHEY and CDR2 SVGAGI. Trimming took off 4 bases at V and 4 bases at J, with 16 bases between the two ends. This CDR3 spans 15 amino acids. The CDR3 sequence: CASSSPTGQSYGYTF. CDR3 coding DNA: TGTGCCAGCAGTTCTCCGACAGGACAGTCCTATGGCTACACCTTC.

This clone was counted a few times. The chain is built from TRBV10-3 and TRBJ1-2; TRBD1 matches 9 bases. J gave up 5 bases and V 2 bases, and 9 bases lay outside the gene matches. CDR1 is ENHRY, CDR2 SYGVKD, per germline. The CDR3 loop spans 16 amino acids. CDR3 residues: CAISEDTTGGAYGYTF. The CDR3 DNA reads TGTGCCATCAGTGAGGATACGACAGGGGGTGCTTATGGCTACACCTTC.

The CDR3 nucleotides are TGTGCCAGCAGTTACGGGGGGACGGGTAATTCACCCCTCCACTTT. It yields the protein CASSYGGTGNSPLHF. This rearrangement joins TRBV6-5 to TRBJ1-6, with D possibly TRBD1 on 5 matching bases. With 2 bases removed from V and 6 bases from J, the gap between germline ends came to 11 bases. CDR3 length: 15 residues. Germline V lookup: CDR1 MNHEY, CDR2 SVGAGI.

The genes are TRBV5-1 and TRBJ2-2, with D maybe TRBD2 (5 bases). The ends were cut back, 0 bases at V and 2 bases at J, with 8 bases in the middle. The V gene's germline CDR1 is SGHRS and CDR2 YFSETQ. This CDR3 contains 15 residues. The CDR3, as DNA: TGCGCCAGCAGCTTGGCGGGATTAAACACCGGGGAGCTGTTTTTT. This sequence encodes CASSLAGLNTGELFF.

A few counts support this clone. The CDR3 loop is CASSEGGGYQPQHF. CDR3 bases: TGTGCCAGCAGTGAAGGAGGGGGCTATCAGCCCCAGCATTTT. This chain links TRBV6-1 with TRBJ1-5; 7 bases are a match to TRBD1. The germline gives CDR1 MNHNS, CDR2 SASEGT. CDR3 size: 14 residues. J gave up 5 bases and V 1 base, and 2 bases lay outside the gene matches.

This clone has just a few counts. The V call is TRBV30, the J call TRBJ1-2; 10 bases are a match to TRBD1. This CDR3 comprises 14 residues. The V gene's germline CDR1 is GTSNPN and CDR2 SVGIG (reference sequence). The junction had 4 bases not matched to a gene; V was cut back by 2 bases and J by 4 bases. As DNA, the CDR3 is TGTGCCTGGAGTCCGGGACAGGGGATCTATGGCTACACCTTC. Translating gives CAWSPGQGIYGYTF.

The chain employs TRBV25-1 and TRBJ1-1; possible D gene TRBD1, 6 bases. Trimming shortened V by 7 bases and J by 2 bases, and 11 bases separated the two germline ends. Per germline, CDR1 MGHDK and CDR2 SYGVNS. The CDR3 has 13 residues. CDR3 loop: CASKGHSNTEAFF. For the CDR3, the DNA is TGTGCCAGCAAGGGACACTCTAACACTGAAGCTTTCTTT.

The genes are TRBV29-1 and TRBJ2-5, with D maybe TRBD2 (7 bases). Germline-derived CDR1 and CDR2 are SQVTM and ANQGSEA. The CDR3 extends over 14 amino acids. Trimming left V 5 bases short and J 5 bases short, with 18 bases between. DNA of the CDR3: TGCAGCGTTTATGGGGGGGCCCAAGGGGAGACCCAGTACTTC. The encoded protein is CSVYGGAQGETQYF.

The chain has TRBV15 and TRBJ2-7; 9 bases line up with TRBD2. Trimming took 0 bases from V and 6 from J; bases not matched to a gene: 6. Germline assignment: CDR1 LNHNV and CDR2 YYDKDF (reference sequence). This CDR3 spans 15 amino acids. CDR3: CATSREVAGVGEQYF. The CDR3 region has the DNA TGTGCCACCAGCAGAGAGGTAGCGGGAGTGGGCGAGCAGTACTTC.

The rearrangement uses TRBV10-2 and TRBJ2-7; D is perhaps TRBD2 (7 bases). CDR3 size: 13 residues. CDR1 and CDR2 (germline): WSHSY, SAAADI. Trimming left V 7 bases short and J 5 bases short, with 15 bases between. CDR3 coding DNA: TGCGCCAGCATCCCTGGCGGGGGCCACGAGCAGTACTTC. Translating it yields CASIPGGGHEQYF.